This TCR beta chain stems from a study of T-cell memory formation after mild COVID-19. Whole-study findings and limits: Mostly located in CM and EM were contracting CD4+ clones, with contracting CD8+ clones located in EMRA.

Each CDR3 protein gets one entry after TCRdb re-called the 5' RACE reads with MiXCR. The sample holds hundreds of thousands of distinct CDR3 sequences, roughly 17% seen once. The CDR3 extends over 13 amino acids. Looked up from germline, CDR1 is SEHNR and CDR2 is FQNEAQ (reference sequence). With V trimmed by 1 base and J by 6 bases, 3 bases remained unmatched. There are a few counts of this clonotype. The antigen is undetermined. The chain employs TRBV7-9 and TRBJ2-7, with 7 bases lining up with TRBD2. This clonotype was obtained from an adult woman who had mild COVID-19 (a few samples of this study predate the infection). Cell type and time point are not known. Sequenced sample: PBMCs or a T cell subset sorted from them (not recorded which). In nucleotides, the CDR3 is TGTGCCAGCAGCTTAGGGGGGGGGAGCGAGCAGTACTTC. This gives the protein CASSLGGGSEQYF.